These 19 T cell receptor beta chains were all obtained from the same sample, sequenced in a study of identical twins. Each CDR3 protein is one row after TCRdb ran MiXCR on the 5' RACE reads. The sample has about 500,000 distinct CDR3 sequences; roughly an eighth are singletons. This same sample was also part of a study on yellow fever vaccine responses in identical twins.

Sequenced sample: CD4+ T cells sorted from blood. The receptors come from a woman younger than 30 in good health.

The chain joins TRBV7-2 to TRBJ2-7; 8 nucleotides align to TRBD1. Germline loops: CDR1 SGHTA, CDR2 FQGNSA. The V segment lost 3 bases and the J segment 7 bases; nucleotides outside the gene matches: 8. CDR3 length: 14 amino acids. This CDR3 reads CASSFSGQAGEQYF. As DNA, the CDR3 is TGTGCCAGCAGCTTTTCGGGACAGGCCGGGGAGCAGTACTTC.

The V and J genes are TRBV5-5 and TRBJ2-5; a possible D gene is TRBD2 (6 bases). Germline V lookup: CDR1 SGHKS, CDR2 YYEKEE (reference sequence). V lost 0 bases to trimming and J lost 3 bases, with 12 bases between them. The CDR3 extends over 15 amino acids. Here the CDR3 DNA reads TGTGCCAGCAGCTTGGTTGCGGGAATAGAAGAGACCCAGTACTTC. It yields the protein CASSLVAGIEETQYF.

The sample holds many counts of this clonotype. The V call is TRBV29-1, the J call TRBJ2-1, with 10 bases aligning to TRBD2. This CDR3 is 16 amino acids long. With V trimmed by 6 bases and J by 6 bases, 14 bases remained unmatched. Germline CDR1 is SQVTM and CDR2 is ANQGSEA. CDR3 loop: CSVQSTLAGAANEQFF. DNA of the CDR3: TGCAGCGTACAAAGTACCCTAGCGGGAGCCGCCAATGAGCAGTTCTTC.

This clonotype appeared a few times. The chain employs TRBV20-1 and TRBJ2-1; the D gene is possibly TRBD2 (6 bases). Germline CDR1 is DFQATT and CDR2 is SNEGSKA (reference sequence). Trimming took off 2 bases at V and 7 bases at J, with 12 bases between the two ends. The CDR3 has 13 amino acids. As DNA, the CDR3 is TGCAGTGCTAGAAACGGGAGAGGGAATGAGCAGTTCTTC. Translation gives CSARNGRGNEQFF.

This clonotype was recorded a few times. CDR3 region: CASTQGGPSYEQYF. DNA of the CDR3: TGTGCCAGCACCCAAGGGGGTCCCTCCTACGAGCAGTACTTC. The chain carries TRBV7-9 and TRBJ2-7, with a possible D match to TRBD1 (6 bases). The CDR3 is made up of 14 amino acids. Germline V lookup: CDR1 SEHNR, CDR2 FQNEAQ (reference sequence). V lost 7 bases to trimming and J lost 0 bases, with 13 bases between them. Based on the CDR3 plus reference TRBV7-9 and TRBJ2-7, the full variable domain is DTGVSQNPRHKITKRGQNVTFRCDPISEHNRLYWYRQTLGQGPEFLTYFQNEAQLEKSRLLSDRFSAERPKGSFSTLEIQRTEQGDSAMYLCASTQGGPSYEQYFGPGTRLTVT.

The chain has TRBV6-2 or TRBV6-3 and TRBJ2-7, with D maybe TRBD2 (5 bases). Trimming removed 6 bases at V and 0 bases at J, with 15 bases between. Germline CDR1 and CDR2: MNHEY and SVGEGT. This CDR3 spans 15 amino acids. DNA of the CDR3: TGTGCCAGCAGGCCACGCGGGCTAAGCTCCTACGAGCAGTACTTC. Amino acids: CASRPRGLSSYEQYF.

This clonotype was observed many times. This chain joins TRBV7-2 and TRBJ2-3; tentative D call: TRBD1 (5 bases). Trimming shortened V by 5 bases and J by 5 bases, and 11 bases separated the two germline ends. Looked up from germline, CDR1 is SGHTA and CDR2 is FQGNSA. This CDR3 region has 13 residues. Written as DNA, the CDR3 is TGTGCCAGCAGCATCGACAGAGGAGATACGCAGTATTTT. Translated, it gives CASSIDRGDTQYF.

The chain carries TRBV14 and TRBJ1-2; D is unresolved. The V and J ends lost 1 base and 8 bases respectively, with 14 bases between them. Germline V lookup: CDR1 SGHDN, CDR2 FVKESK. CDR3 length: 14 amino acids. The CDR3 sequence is CASSQVVGGDGYTF. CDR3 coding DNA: TGTGCCAGCAGCCAAGTGGTAGGCGGCGACGGCTACACCTTC. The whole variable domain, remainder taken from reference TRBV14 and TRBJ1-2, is EAGVTQFPSHSVIEKGQTVTLRCDPISGHDNLYWYRRVMGKEIKFLLHFVKESKQDESGMPNNRFLAERTGGTYSTLKVQPAELEDSGVYFCASSQVVGGDGYTFGSGTRLTVV.

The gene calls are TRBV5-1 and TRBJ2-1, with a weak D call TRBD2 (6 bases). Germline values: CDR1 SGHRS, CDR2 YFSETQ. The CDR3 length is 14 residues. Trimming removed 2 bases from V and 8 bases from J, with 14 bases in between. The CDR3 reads CASSFGGLGDEQFF. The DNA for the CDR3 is TGCGCCAGCAGCTTCGGGGGACTTGGGGATGAGCAGTTCTTC.

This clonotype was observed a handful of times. CDR3 nucleotides: TGTGCCAGCAGACGGGACACCCGGCGGAACACAGATACGCAGTATTTT. It is translated as CASRRDTRRNTDTQYF. The rearrangement joins TRBV6-1 to TRBJ2-3, with D tentatively TRBD1 (6 bases). The CDR3 has 16 residues. Trimming took 6 bases from V and 2 from J, leaving 18 bases between them. The V gene's germline CDR1 is MNHNS and CDR2 SASEGT.

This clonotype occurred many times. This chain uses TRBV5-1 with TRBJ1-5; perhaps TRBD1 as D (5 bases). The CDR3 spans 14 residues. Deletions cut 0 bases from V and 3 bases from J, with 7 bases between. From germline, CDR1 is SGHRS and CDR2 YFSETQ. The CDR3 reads CASSLDGTNQPQHF. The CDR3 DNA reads TGCGCCAGCAGCTTGGATGGGACCAATCAGCCCCAGCATTTT.

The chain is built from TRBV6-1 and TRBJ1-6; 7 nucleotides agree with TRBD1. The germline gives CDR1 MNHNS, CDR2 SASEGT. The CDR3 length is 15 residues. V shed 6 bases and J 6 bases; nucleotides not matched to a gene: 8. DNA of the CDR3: TGTGCCAGCAGGCGGGGACAGCAACTTAATTCACCCCTCCACTTT. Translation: CASRRGQQLNSPLHF.

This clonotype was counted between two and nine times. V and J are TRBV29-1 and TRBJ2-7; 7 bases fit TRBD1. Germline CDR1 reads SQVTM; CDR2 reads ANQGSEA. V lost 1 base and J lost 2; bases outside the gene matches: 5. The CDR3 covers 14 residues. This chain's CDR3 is CSVEVQGTPYEQYF. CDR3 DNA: TGCAGCGTTGAAGTACAGGGGACCCCCTACGAGCAGTACTTC.

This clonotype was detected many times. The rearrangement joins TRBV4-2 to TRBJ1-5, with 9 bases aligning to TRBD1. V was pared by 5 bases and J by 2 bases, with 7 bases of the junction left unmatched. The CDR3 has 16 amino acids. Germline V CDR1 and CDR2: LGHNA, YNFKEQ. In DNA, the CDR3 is TGTGCCAGCAGCGACAGGGACAGGGAGGGCAATCAGCCCCAGCATTTT. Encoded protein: CASSDRDREGNQPQHF.

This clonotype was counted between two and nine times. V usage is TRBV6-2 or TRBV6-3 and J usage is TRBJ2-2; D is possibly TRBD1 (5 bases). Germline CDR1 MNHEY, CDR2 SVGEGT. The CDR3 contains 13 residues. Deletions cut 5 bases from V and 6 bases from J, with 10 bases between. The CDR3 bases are TGTGCCAGCAGTCGAATAGGGGCCGGGGAGCTGTTTTTT. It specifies CASSRIGAGELFF.

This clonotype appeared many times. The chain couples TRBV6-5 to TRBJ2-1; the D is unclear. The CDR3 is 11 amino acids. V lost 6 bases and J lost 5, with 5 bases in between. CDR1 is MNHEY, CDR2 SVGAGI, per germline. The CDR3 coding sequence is TGTGCCAGCAGGCGACACAATGAGCAGTTCTTC. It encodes CASRRHNEQFF.

The CDR3 DNA reads as TGTGCCAGCAGTGATTTAGCGGGAGAGCAGTTCTTC. This encodes CASSDLAGEQFF. V is TRBV6-1 and J is TRBJ2-1, with 8 bases fitting TRBD2. The junction had 2 bases not matched to a gene; V was cut back by 3 bases and J by 10 bases. CDR3 size: 12 residues. Per germline, CDR1 MNHNS and CDR2 SASEGT.

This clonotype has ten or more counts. The DNA for the CDR3 is TGCAGCGTGGGCTCAGGGGGCAAGTACTACAATGAGCAGTTCTTC. Protein: CSVGSGGKYYNEQFF. V gene TRBV29-1 combines with J gene TRBJ2-1, with 8 nucleotides matching TRBD1. With 6 bases clipped from V and 3 bases from J, the junction kept 10 bases outside the gene matches. Germline V gives CDR1 SQVTM, CDR2 ANQGSEA. The length of the CDR3 is 15 residues.

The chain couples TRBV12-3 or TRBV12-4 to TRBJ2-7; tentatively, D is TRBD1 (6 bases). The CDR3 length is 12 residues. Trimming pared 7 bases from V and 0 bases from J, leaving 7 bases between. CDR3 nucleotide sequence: TGTGCCAGCAAGGACAGCTCCTACGAGCAGTACTTC. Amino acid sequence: CASKDSSYEQYF.